This T cell receptor (beta chain) emerged from a study of T cells expressing NK-cell markers. Across the whole study: Sequenced donors, eight in total, included seven who were HCMV-seropositive and one who was seronegative.

Study-wide results and caveats: In about six donors, dominant CD3+CD56+NKG2C+ clones formed about 1.0-7.0% of CD8+ cells. The CD3+CD56-NKG2C+ fraction of several donors was likewise dominated by these clonotypes.

TCR beta cDNA was generated via 5'RACE template switching incorporating UMIs. TCRdb reanalyzed the 5' RACE reads and collapses them to one entry per CDR3 protein, without DNA. The table lists some 460,000 distinct CDR3 sequences. On this clonotype itself: The antigen is unknown.

This CDR3 has 13 amino acids. Germline CDR1 and CDR2: SNHLY and FYNNEI. The origin of this receptor is a woman aged 45-59 years in good health. The specimen was blood T cells: a sorted CD56 or NKG2C T cell subset, CD4+ or CD8+ T cells, or bulk PBMC T cells (not recorded which). This sequence joins TRBV2 and TRBJ2-5. The CDR3 sequence is CASSAVVAETQYF.